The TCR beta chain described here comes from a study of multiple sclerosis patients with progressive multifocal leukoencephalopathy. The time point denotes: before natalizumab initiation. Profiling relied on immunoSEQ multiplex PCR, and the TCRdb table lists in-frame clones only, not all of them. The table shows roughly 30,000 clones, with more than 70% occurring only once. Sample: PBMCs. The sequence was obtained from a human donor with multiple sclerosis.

The CDR3, as DNA: TGTGCCAGCAGCCAAAGAGTAGCCTCGTCGAGAATTCCTGAAGCTTTCTTT. This sequence encodes CASSQRVASSRIPEAFF. This sequence joins TRBV14 and TRBJ1-1; D unclear. The CDR3 extends over 17 amino acids. V lost 2 bases and J 6 bases, leaving 22 bases between the germline ends. Germline lookup yields CDR1 SGHDN and CDR2 FVKESK.